This T cell receptor beta chain was retrieved from a study of T cell responses to AZD1222 COVID-19 vaccine. Overall study context: Analyses pooled second doses at about 4 or about 12 weeks.

Study results and limitations: Spike-wide coverage was observed for vaccine-associated CD4 TCRs, with dominant responses at 160-218 and 743-854. Unmutated variant regions are reportedly the target of nearly half of TCRs that are spike-specific. Repertoire collection took place solely once the T cell response had peaked.

The method was immunoSEQ multiplex PCR; TCRdb's version includes in-frame clones alone and lacks a portion of them. The sample yields roughly 42,000 clones, around three quarters seen once. With respect to this clone: Its antigen is unknown.

Germline CDR1 SGHNT, CDR2 YENEEA. This CDR3 has 14 amino acids. Unmatched junction bases numbered 7, after V lost 5 bases and J lost 4 bases. This clonotype was obtained from an adult in good health. The V call is TRBV11-3, the J call TRBJ1-1; 7 nucleotides align to TRBD1. The source material was peripheral blood, sampled on day 0 of AZD1222 vaccination. Written as DNA, the CDR3 is TGTGCCAGCAGCCTCCGACAGGGTAGCACTGAAGCTTTCTTT. Amino acids: CASSLRQGSTEAFF.